The 10 T cell receptor beta chains reported below all come from one sample, sequenced in a study of tumor and adjacent non-tumor tissue in lung cancer. Three rounds of nested PCR, following a modified ARM-PCR protocol, produced the TCRbeta library. TCRdb recomputed calls from the multiplex PCR reads with MiXCR, one row per CDR3 protein. In the table there are 90,000 or so distinct CDR3 sequences, more than 60% of which are singletons. The template was RNA from unsorted bulk tissue. The specimen was lung tumor tissue. The receptors derive from a man in his 70s with non-small cell lung cancer.

This clonotype showed up just a few times. Germline and junction disagree at one end, which may indicate a read error. The V and J genes are TRBV11-2 and TRBJ2-1; TRBD2 aligns across 13 bases. Germline V gene sequence: CDR1 SGHAT, CDR2 FQNNGV. CDR3 length equals 16 residues. This CDR3 is CANIGTSGEGYKEQFF. As DNA, the CDR3 is TGTGCCAACATCGGGACTAGCGGGGAAGGCTACAAAGAGCAGTTCTTC.

To note about this clonotype: This clone may be a read error of a much larger clone one base away. The chain employs TRBV29-1 and TRBJ1-2, with a tentative D call TRBD1 (6 bases). Germline V gene data show CDR1 as SQVTM and CDR2 as ANQGSEA. The CDR3 has 12 amino acids. The CDR3 DNA is TGCAGCGTTCCACAGGGATCCTATGTCTACACCTTC. Its translation is CSVPQGSYVYTF. Full variable domain (rest looked up from reference TRBV29-1 and TRBJ1-2): SAVISQKPSRDICQRGTSLTIQCQVDSQVTMMFWYRQQPGQSLTLIATANQGSEATYESGFVIDKFPISRPNLTFSTLTVSNMSPEDSSIYLCSVPQGSYVYTFGSGTRLTVV.

The chain employs TRBV11-2 and TRBJ2-1; 16 bases are shared with TRBD2. The CDR3 sequence is 20 residues long. Looked up from germline, CDR1 is SGHAT and CDR2 is FQNNGV. The CDR3 nucleotides read TGTACCAACAGCTTTTGTCCGGGACTAGCGGGAGGGAGCTCCTACAATGAGCAGTTCTTC. Amino acids: CTNSFCPGLAGGSSYNEQFF.

With regard to this clonotype: One end of the junction varies from germline; a read error may be responsible. V gene TRBV6-6 combines with J gene TRBJ2-7, with unresolved D. The germline V gene encodes CDR1 MNHNY and CDR2 SVGAGI (reference sequence). The CDR3 contains 13 residues. The CDR3 loop is CASSYGRTSEPYF. The CDR3 nucleotides read TGTGCCAGTAGTTATGGACGGACCTCCGAGCCGTACTTC.

A remark on this clonotype: The conserved phenylalanine or tryptophan is not found at the CDR3 terminus, so this likely reflects a read error. The rearrangement links TRBV5-6 to TRBJ2-3; TRBD2 matches 7 bases. The CDR3 runs to 15 residues. The germline CDR1 and CDR2 sequences are SGHDT and YYEEEE. CDR3 amino acids: CASSFTGTITYTQYI. For the CDR3, the DNA is TGTGCCAGCAGCTTCACCGGGACTATCACATATACGCAGTATATT.

With regard to this clonotype: With a much larger clone just one base away, this may be a read error. This rearrangement joins TRBV12-3 or TRBV12-4 to TRBJ2-1; D possibly corresponds to TRBD1 (6 bases). The CDR3 is 14 residues long. CDR3 region: CTSSLYTGSNEQFF. CDR3 nucleotides: TGTACCAGCAGTTTATATACAGGGTCCAATGAGCAGTTCTTC.

The chain recombines TRBV6-5 with TRBJ1-2; possibly TRBD1 for D (6 bases). The ends were cut back, 7 bases at V and 11 bases at J, with 20 bases in the middle. The CDR3 runs 13 residues. Germline CDR1 MNHEY, CDR2 SVGAGI. CDR3 bases: TGTGCCAGCATGGCCGAACAGGGAGCTGGTTACACCTTC. Translation: CASMAEQGAGYTF.

Of note for this clonotype: At one end, the junction sequence differs from germline, possibly due to a read error. The chain recombines TRBV6-5 with TRBJ2-5; D is unresolved. Germline CDR1 and CDR2: MNHEY and SVGAGI. The length of the CDR3 is 14 residues. Here the CDR3 DNA reads TGTGCCAGGAGTTACCCGGGTCCACAAGGGACCCAGTACTTC. Its protein product is CARSYPGPQGTQYF.

For this clonotype: Sequence at one end of the junction differs from germline and may be a read error. V is TRBV6-1 and J is TRBJ1-1; 9 bases are shared with TRBD1. The germline V gene encodes CDR1 MNHNS and CDR2 SASEGT. The length of the CDR3 is 13 residues. The CDR3 DNA follows: TGTGTCAGCACCCGACAGGGGGGCACCGAAGCTTTCTTT. Amino acid sequence: CVSTRQGGTEAFF.

This chain uses TRBV29-1 with TRBJ1-1, with a weak D call TRBD1 (5 bases). CDR1 is SQVTM, CDR2 ANQGSEA, per germline. This CDR3 spans 10 amino acids. V shed 6 bases and J shed 11 bases, with 13 bases lying between them. CDR3 amino acids: CSVEDTEAFF. CDR3 DNA: TGCAGCGTCGAGGACACGGAGGCTTTCTTT.